This T cell receptor (beta chain) was sequenced for a study of T cell responses to AZD1222 COVID-19 vaccine. Whole-study findings and limits: Donors, mostly white British, included more females; clonal diversity was possibly underestimated. Breadth and depth of Spike-specific TCRs rose after two AZD1222 doses.

Clones were sequenced by immunoSEQ multiplex PCR, and TCRdb holds only the in-frame ones, with some missing. The table lists 65,000 to 90,000 clones, 87% of them singletons. The CDR3 spans 15 residues. V was trimmed by 4 bases and J by 4 bases, leaving 12 bases between them. The germline CDR1 and CDR2 sequences are SGHRS and YFSETQ. Notes on this clone: Its specificity is not known.

The source of this sequence is an adult who received the AZD1222 COVID-19 vaccine. The chain has TRBV5-1 and TRBJ1-6, with a weak D call TRBD1 (5 bases). Sequences were derived from peripheral blood, sampled 28 days after the second AZD1222 dose. The CDR3 loop is CASSPATEYNSPLHF. The CDR3 nucleotides read TGCGCCAGCAGCCCGGCGACAGAATATAATTCACCCCTCCACTTT.